Listed below are T cell receptor beta chains from one sample, sequenced in a study of blood T cell repertoires in COVID-19. Only in-frame clones appear in the TCRdb table, and some are missing; sequencing was by immunoSEQ multiplex PCR. The sample has roughly 110,000 clones; approximately 88% are singletons. The sequencing sample was made of peripheral blood. Receptors were obtained from a man aged 40-49 years with active or convalescent COVID-19. Each CDR3 is given with its conserved first and last residue. D genes are given only for firm matches. Some rows have no size entry. The others give once, few or many, or a class for an expanded clone.

J: TRBJ1-2; length: 14; size: few; D: NA; V: TRBV18; CDR3: CASSPTGGGYGYTF; DNA: TGTGCCAGCTCACCGACAGGCGGAGGATATGGCTACACCTTC
J: TRBJ2-2; length: 15; size: NA; D: TRBD2; V: TRBV18; CDR3: CASSAGLAGTGELFF; DNA: TGTGCCAGCTCAGCCGGACTAGCTGGTACCGGGGAGCTGTTTTTT
J: TRBJ2-1; length: 14; size: NA; D: NA; V: TRBV7-3; CDR3: CASSLGLAYNEQFF; DNA: TGTGCCAGCAGCTTAGGACTCGCCTACAATGAGCAGTTCTTC
J: TRBJ2-7; length: 15; size: NA; D: TRBD1; V: TRBV28; CDR3: CASSLIGTGKGEQYF; DNA: TGTGCCAGCAGTTTAATAGGGACAGGGAAAGGCGAGCAGTACTTC
J: TRBJ2-5; length: 14; size: NA; D: NA; V: TRBV5-4; CDR3: CASSLVSGQETQYF; DNA: TGTGCCAGCAGCTTGGTTAGCGGTCAAGAGACCCAGTACTTC
J: TRBJ1-5; length: 13; size: NA; D: NA; V: TRBV30; CDR3: CAWSGDSNQPQHF; DNA: TGTGCCTGGAGTGGAGATAGCAATCAGCCCCAGCATTTT
J: TRBJ2-5; length: 15; size: NA; D: NA; V: TRBV27; CDR3: CASSLNGRSQETQYF; DNA: TGTGCCAGCAGTTTAAATGGGAGGTCCCAAGAGACCCAGTACTTC
J: TRBJ2-1; length: 15; size: NA; D: NA; V: TRBV7-3; CDR3: CASSLYTGSYNEQFF; DNA: TGTGCCAGCAGCTTATACACGGGCTCCTACAATGAGCAGTTCTTC
J: TRBJ1-1; length: 16; size: NA; D: NA; V: TRBV15; CDR3: CATSRSPGIQGTEAFF; DNA: TGTGCCACCAGCAGATCCCCGGGTATACAGGGTACTGAAGCTTTCTTT
J: TRBJ2-1; length: 15; size: NA; D: NA; V: TRBV4-1; CDR3: CASSPGGTSYNEQFF; DNA: TGCGCCAGCAGTCCTGGAGGGACCTCCTACAATGAGCAGTTCTTC
J: TRBJ2-6; length: 16; size: once; D: TRBD1; V: TRBV7-9; CDR3: CASSWTGLSGANVLTF; DNA: TGTGCCAGCAGCTGGACAGGGCTCTCTGGGGCCAACGTCCTGACTTTC
J: TRBJ2-1; length: 16; size: NA; D: TRBD2; V: TRBV9; CDR3: CASSVGTSGSYNEQFF; DNA: TGTGCCAGCAGCGTAGGGACTAGCGGGAGCTACAATGAGCAGTTCTTC
J: TRBJ2-7; length: 12; size: NA; D: TRBD1; V: TRBV28; CDR3: CASRDRDYEQYF; DNA: TGTGCCAGCAGGGACAGGGACTACGAGCAGTACTTC
J: TRBJ2-4; length: 12; size: NA; D: NA; V: TRBV12-3/TRBV12-4; CDR3: CASRTTGNIQYF; DNA: TGTGCCAGCAGAACGACGGGGAACATTCAGTACTTC
J: TRBJ1-2; length: 15; size: NA; D: NA; V: TRBV30; CDR3: CAWSGKWGSRDGYTF; DNA: TGTGCCTGGAGTGGGAAATGGGGCTCGAGAGATGGCTACACCTTC
J: TRBJ1-1; length: 15; size: once; D: NA; V: TRBV6-5; CDR3: CASSYRRGMNTEAFF; DNA: TGTGCCAGCAGTTATCGCAGGGGCATGAACACTGAAGCTTTCTTT
J: TRBJ2-3; length: 15; size: NA; D: NA; V: TRBV9; CDR3: CASSVVVESTDTQYF; DNA: TGTGCCAGCAGCGTAGTGGTAGAGAGCACAGATACGCAGTATTTT
J: TRBJ2-2; length: 17; size: few; D: TRBD1; V: TRBV7-9; CDR3: CASSWTGGGTNTGELFF; DNA: TGTGCCAGCAGCTGGACAGGGGGCGGTACGAACACCGGGGAGCTGTTTTTT
J: TRBJ2-7; length: 15; size: NA; D: NA; V: TRBV28; CDR3: CASSPLLTSSYEQYF; DNA: TGTGCCAGCAGTCCCCTTTTGACAAGCTCCTACGAGCAGTACTTC
J: TRBJ1-4; length: 15; size: NA; D: NA; V: TRBV4-3; CDR3: CASSQVVSPSEKLFF; DNA: TGCGCCAGCAGCCAAGTGGTCAGTCCCAGTGAAAAACTGTTTTTT
J: TRBJ1-3; length: 12; size: NA; D: TRBD1; V: TRBV2; CDR3: CASSGDRDTIYF; DNA: TGTGCCAGCAGTGGAGACAGGGACACCATATATTTT
J: TRBJ2-1; length: 14; size: once; D: NA; V: TRBV5-1; CDR3: CASSFDSRGSEQFF; DNA: TGCGCCAGCAGCTTTGATTCTCGAGGGAGCGAGCAGTTCTTC
J: TRBJ1-2; length: 13; size: once; D: NA; V: TRBV28; CDR3: CASSFSGNYGYTF; DNA: TGTGCCAGCAGTTTTTCGGGGAACTATGGCTACACCTTC
J: TRBJ2-1; length: 11; size: NA; D: NA; V: TRBV10-1; CDR3: CASSNLNEQFF; DNA: TGCGCCAGCAGTAATCTCAATGAGCAGTTCTTC
J: TRBJ1-5; length: 17; size: NA; D: TRBD1; V: TRBV28; CDR3: CASSETGGGWSNQPQHF; DNA: TGTGCCAGCAGTGAAACAGGGGGCGGATGGAGCAATCAGCCCCAGCATTTT
J: TRBJ2-1; length: 16; size: few; D: TRBD2; V: TRBV5-1; CDR3: CASSLSGTSGSIEQFF; DNA: TGCGCCAGCAGCTTGTCCGGGACTAGCGGGAGCATTGAGCAGTTCTTC
J: TRBJ1-2; length: 11; size: NA; D: NA; V: TRBV20-1; CDR3: CSASAGYGYTF; DNA: TGCAGTGCTAGTGCGGGGTATGGCTACACCTTC
J: TRBJ2-2; length: 16; size: NA; D: NA; V: TRBV5-6; CDR3: CASSLVGVGNTGELFF; DNA: TGTGCCAGCAGCTTGGTAGGGGTTGGGAACACCGGGGAGCTGTTTTTT
J: TRBJ1-1; length: 13; size: NA; D: TRBD1; V: TRBV6-2/TRBV6-3; CDR3: CASSFLRGTEAFF; DNA: TGTGCCAGCAGTTTCCTCAGGGGGACTGAAGCTTTCTTT
J: TRBJ2-1; length: 15; size: NA; D: TRBD2; V: TRBV9; CDR3: CASSVGVGGTDEQFF; DNA: TGTGCCAGCAGCGTAGGGGTGGGAGGGACGGATGAGCAGTTCTTC
J: TRBJ1-1; length: 14; size: NA; D: TRBD1; V: TRBV24-1; CDR3: CATSEATGGARAFF; DNA: TGTGCCACCAGTGAGGCCACAGGGGGCGCGCGAGCTTTCTTT
J: TRBJ2-3; length: 19; size: once; D: TRBD2; V: TRBV4-3; CDR3: CASSQEQWAGGPESDTQYF; DNA: TGCGCCAGCAGCCAAGAGCAGTGGGCGGGAGGGCCGGAGTCAGATACGCAGTATTTT
J: TRBJ1-6; length: 16; size: NA; D: TRBD1; V: TRBV30; CDR3: CAWSVGRTGGGSPLHF; DNA: TGTGCCTGGAGTGTAGGCCGGACAGGGGGCGGCTCACCCCTCCACTTT
J: TRBJ2-1; length: 15; size: NA; D: NA; V: TRBV24-1; CDR3: CATSETQGWEDEQFF; DNA: TGTGCCACCAGTGAGACCCAGGGATGGGAGGATGAGCAGTTCTTC
J: TRBJ2-1; length: 13; size: NA; D: TRBD1; V: TRBV10-3; CDR3: CAITGTGKNEQFF; DNA: TGTGCCATCACCGGGACAGGGAAAAATGAGCAGTTCTTC
J: TRBJ2-7; length: 17; size: NA; D: NA; V: TRBV5-6; CDR3: CASSLEGWWQGPYEQYF; DNA: TGTGCCAGCAGCTTGGAGGGTTGGTGGCAGGGCCCCTACGAGCAGTACTTC
J: TRBJ2-4; length: 16; size: NA; D: NA; V: TRBV10-1; CDR3: CASSRTGRLAKNIQYF; DNA: TGCGCCAGCAGTAGAACAGGGAGACTAGCCAAAAACATTCAGTACTTC
J: TRBJ2-1; length: 14; size: NA; D: NA; V: TRBV6-1; CDR3: CASSEAGLPNEQFF; DNA: TGTGCCAGCAGTGAAGCGGGACTCCCCAATGAGCAGTTCTTC
J: TRBJ1-1; length: 14; size: NA; D: TRBD1; V: TRBV7-8; CDR3: CASSPSGGRTEAFF; DNA: TGTGCCAGCAGCCCTTCAGGGGGTCGGACTGAAGCTTTCTTT
J: TRBJ1-5; length: 13; size: NA; D: NA; V: TRBV3-1/TRBV3-2; CDR3: CASSQDYLQPQHF; DNA: TGTGCCAGCAGCCAAGATTACCTACAGCCCCAGCATTTT
J: TRBJ2-3; length: 12; size: NA; D: TRBD2; V: TRBV7-9; CDR3: CASSRGLAGGPF; DNA: TGTGCCAGCAGCCGGGGACTAGCGGGAGGCCCTTTT
J: TRBJ2-1; length: 13; size: NA; D: NA; V: TRBV4-2; CDR3: CASSQEKLSEQFF; DNA: TGTGCCAGCAGCCAAGAGAAGCTATCAGAGCAGTTCTTC
J: TRBJ1-1; length: 19; size: NA; D: NA; V: TRBV19; CDR3: CASSRSRMGGLRGNTEAFF; DNA: TGTGCCAGTAGTAGGTCACGGATGGGAGGGCTCCGGGGGAACACTGAAGCTTTCTTT
J: TRBJ2-7; length: 16; size: NA; D: NA; V: TRBV27; CDR3: CASRPLASAASYEQYF; DNA: TGTGCCAGCAGACCGCTTGCTTCTGCGGCCTCCTACGAGCAGTACTTC
J: TRBJ1-5; length: 15; size: NA; D: TRBD1; V: TRBV28; CDR3: CASSLSQGAVQPQHF; DNA: TGTGCCAGCAGTTTAAGTCAGGGGGCAGTCCAGCCCCAGCATTTT
J: TRBJ1-6; length: 16; size: NA; D: NA; V: TRBV19; CDR3: CASSGGPWDFNSPLHF; DNA: TGTGCCAGTAGTGGCGGGCCCTGGGACTTCAATTCACCCCTCCACTTT
J: TRBJ2-3; length: 14; size: NA; D: NA; V: TRBV10-3; CDR3: CAISAEREPDTQYF; DNA: TGTGCCATCAGTGCGGAACGGGAACCAGATACGCAGTATTTT
J: TRBJ1-2; length: 13; size: NA; D: TRBD1; V: TRBV29-1; CDR3: CSVAGQLNYGYTF; DNA: TGCAGCGTCGCGGGACAGCTTAACTATGGCTACACCTTC
J: TRBJ2-1; length: 16; size: once; D: NA; V: TRBV19; CDR3: CASSMGLTSSYNEQFF; DNA: TGTGCCAGTAGTATGGGCCTTACGAGCTCCTACAATGAGCAGTTCTTC
J: TRBJ2-1; length: 16; size: NA; D: TRBD2; V: TRBV4-1; CDR3: CASSQGIGGSYNEQFF; DNA: TGCGCCAGCAGCCAAGGCATTGGCGGGAGTTACAATGAGCAGTTCTTC
J: TRBJ1-2; length: 15; size: NA; D: NA; V: TRBV5-1; CDR3: CASTQTPGLKYGYTF; DNA: TGCGCCAGCACCCAGACCCCGGGACTTAAGTATGGCTACACCTTC
J: TRBJ2-7; length: 17; size: NA; D: NA; V: TRBV6-2/TRBV6-3; CDR3: CASSYSPRGTLSYEQYF; DNA: TGTGCCAGCAGTTACTCCCCCAGGGGTACCCTTTCCTACGAGCAGTACTTC
J: TRBJ1-1; length: 14; size: NA; D: TRBD1; V: TRBV6-5; CDR3: CASISATGTTEAFF; DNA: TGTGCCAGCATCAGTGCGACAGGGACCACTGAAGCTTTCTTT
J: TRBJ2-1; length: 16; size: once; D: NA; V: TRBV28; CDR3: CASSLTQGGFYNEQFF; DNA: TGTGCCAGCAGCCTTACGCAGGGGGGTTTCTACAATGAGCAGTTCTTC
J: TRBJ1-2; length: 12; size: NA; D: NA; V: TRBV28; CDR3: CASSLPPGGYTF; DNA: TGTGCCAGCAGTTTACCCCCCGGGGGCTACACCTTC
J: TRBJ1-2; length: 12; size: NA; D: NA; V: TRBV28; CDR3: CASETISGGYTF; DNA: TGTGCCAGCGAAACCATAAGCGGGGGCTACACCTTC
J: TRBJ2-7; length: 16; size: NA; D: TRBD2; V: TRBV28; CDR3: CASSSRWTSGSYEQYF; DNA: TGTGCCAGCAGTTCCCGATGGACTAGCGGCTCCTACGAGCAGTACTTC
J: TRBJ2-1; length: 16; size: NA; D: TRBD2; V: TRBV5-1; CDR3: CASSLVMPGGSIEQFF; DNA: TGCGCCAGCAGCTTAGTAATGCCGGGAGGGTCTATTGAGCAGTTCTTC
J: TRBJ1-1; length: 13; size: once; D: NA; V: TRBV27; CDR3: CASRKQANTEAFF; DNA: TGTGCCAGCAGGAAACAGGCGAACACTGAAGCTTTCTTT